Shown below are 13 T cell receptor beta chains from a single sample sequenced in a study of blood T cells in healthy people across ages. Primed by a sample-barcoded 5' primer and a J-beta primer mix, a second PCR proceeded for about 7 to 11 cycles. TCRdb recomputed calls from the 5' RACE reads with MiXCR, one row per CDR3 protein. The sample consists of around 780,000 distinct CDR3 sequences, just over 55% of them appearing once. Sequencing input: blood. The receptors originated from a man aged 35-49 years in good health.

The genes are TRBV20-1 and TRBJ1-1; no clear D gene. CDR1 and CDR2 from the germline V gene are DFQATT and SNEGSKA (reference sequence). The CDR3 consists of 14 residues. V was trimmed by 1 base and J by 0 bases, leaving 9 bases between them. CDR3 amino acids: CSARVAVLNTEAFF. CDR3 sequence (DNA): TGCAGTGCTAGAGTGGCGGTCTTGAACACTGAAGCTTTCTTT.

The chain is built from TRBV2 and TRBJ2-4; D gene ambiguous. The tail of the sequence fits TRBJ2-7 better, so the J call may be wrong. The germline V gene has CDR1 SNHLY and CDR2 FYNNEI. CDR3 length: 13 amino acids. CDR3 residues: CASSEAGMGEQYF. The DNA of the CDR3 is TGTGCCAGCAGTGAAGCGGGCATGGGCGAGCAGTACTTC.

This clonotype was seen a few times. The V gene is TRBV7-6, the J gene TRBJ2-5; TRBD2 agrees at 13 bases. CDR3 length: 16 amino acids. The V and J ends lost 5 bases and 5 bases, in that order; junction bases with no gene match: 8. Germline lookup yields CDR1 SGHVS and CDR2 FNYEAQ. CDR3 sequence: CASSRTSGGARETQYF. As DNA, the CDR3 is TGTGCCAGCAGCCGTACTAGCGGGGGGGCCCGCGAGACCCAGTACTTC.

Details on this clonotype: One end of the junction varies from germline; a read error may be responsible. This chain links TRBV15 with TRBJ1-2; D unclear. The CDR3 covers 14 residues. Germline assignment: CDR1 LNHNV and CDR2 YYDKDF (reference sequence). CDR3 protein: CATSRDRAHSGCTF. As DNA, the CDR3 is TGTGCCACCAGCAGAGACCGGGCCCACTCAGGCTGCACCTTC.

The chain employs TRBV7-2 and TRBJ2-4, with 8 nucleotides matching TRBD1. The end of the DNA is better explained by TRBJ2-7, so the J call may be wrong. The CDR3 consists of 18 residues. Germline V gene data show CDR1 as SGHTA and CDR2 as FQGNSA. The CDR3: CASSLDLGIRDRIYEQYF. CDR3 in DNA: TGTGCCAGCAGCTTAGATCTAGGGATCCGGGACAGGATATACGAGCAGTACTTC.

This clonotype was seen at least ten times. V usage is TRBV27 and J usage is TRBJ2-3; 11 nucleotides line up with TRBD2. Germline V lookup: CDR1 MNHEY, CDR2 SMNVEV (reference sequence). Trimming at V came to 4 bases and at J to 3 bases, leaving 6 bases not matched to a gene. The CDR3 length is 16 residues. The CDR3 sequence: CASSSPGTSGTDTQYF. Written as DNA, the CDR3 is TGTGCCAGCAGTTCACCCGGGACTAGCGGAACAGATACGCAGTATTTT.

The rearrangement uses TRBV13 and TRBJ2-1; TRBD1 matches at 7 bases. The CDR3 extends over 16 amino acids. Germline CDR1 and CDR2: PRHDT and FYEKMQ (reference sequence). The junction had 13 bases not matched to a gene; V was cut back by 4 bases and J by 7 bases. Here the CDR3 DNA reads TGTGCCAGCAGCTCAGACTCAGGGGGTAATAGGAATGAGCAGTTCTTC. Translated: CASSSDSGGNRNEQFF.

V usage is TRBV10-3 and J usage is TRBJ2-7; 10 bases fit TRBD2. With 6 bases clipped from V and 7 bases from J, the junction kept 15 bases outside the gene matches. Germline V gives CDR1 ENHRY, CDR2 SYGVKD. The CDR3 is 16 amino acids. CDR3 amino acids: CAISPSWASGSYEQYF. DNA of the CDR3: TGTGCCATCAGCCCGAGTTGGGCTAGCGGGAGTTATGAGCAGTACTTC.

This clonotype was seen more than once but under ten times. V is TRBV6-2 or TRBV6-3 and J is TRBJ1-2; TRBD1 agrees at 7 bases. Germline lookup yields CDR1 MNHEY and CDR2 SVGEGT. V trimming: 5 bases; J trimming: 4 bases; junction bases outside the gene matches: 4. CDR3 length equals 13 residues. The CDR3: CASSRQGIYGYTF. CDR3 in DNA: TGTGCCAGCAGTCGACAGGGAATCTATGGCTACACCTTC.

This clonotype appeared a few times. This sequence joins TRBV7-9 and TRBJ2-7; 7 nucleotides align to TRBD2. Per the germline V gene, CDR1 is SEHNR and CDR2 is FQNEAQ (reference sequence). The CDR3 sequence is 17 residues long. V was clipped by 1 base and J by 0 bases; unmatched bases: 9. The chain's CDR3 is CASSLVGLAVSSYEQYF. DNA of the CDR3: TGTGCCAGCAGCTTAGTAGGGCTAGCGGTGAGCTCCTACGAGCAGTACTTC.

This chain uses TRBV12-3 or TRBV12-4 with TRBJ2-3; D gene ambiguous. The V end lost 5 bases, the J end lost 2 bases, and 8 bases lay between the germline ends. The CDR3 length is 13 residues. CDR3 coding DNA: TGTGCCAGCAGTCCAAGGTTCACAGATACGCAGTATTTT. It specifies CASSPRFTDTQYF.

A few counts support this clonotype. This chain uses TRBV2 with TRBJ2-1; D is unresolved. The germline V and J ends were trimmed by 4 bases and 7 bases, with 11 bases remaining between them. Germline V gene lookup returns CDR1 SNHLY and CDR2 FYNNEI. The CDR3 is made up of 13 amino acids. In DNA, the CDR3 is TGTGCCAGCAGTGTGGTCCTCCGGAATGAGCAGTTCTTC. This translates into CASSVVLRNEQFF.

J is TRBJ2-7 and V is TRBV6-5, with 9 bases aligning to TRBD2. TRBJ2-5 explains the end of the DNA better; the J call may be wrong. Germline-derived CDR1 and CDR2 are MNHEY and SVGAGI. The CDR3 is 17 residues long. CDR3 protein: CASSYKKLAGELETQYF. The CDR3 region has the DNA TGTGCCAGCAGTTACAAAAAATTAGCGGGGGAATTGGAGACCCAGTACTTC.